This TCR beta chain stems from a study of breast tumors, draining lymph nodes, adjacent tissues. One entry per CDR3 protein, called by TCRdb with MiXCR from the multiplex PCR reads. The repertoire includes about 100,000 distinct CDR3 sequences, around 20% of them detected once, and roughly 1.2% sits in the top ten. The CDR3 length is 16 residues. Trimming stripped 3 bases from V and 3 bases from J, with 15 bases between. Looked up from germline, CDR1 is SNHLY and CDR2 is FYNNEI. The lymph nodes were axillary draining lymph nodes from breast cancer patients. Sequencing was performed on axillary lymph node tissue. This chain joins TRBV2 and TRBJ1-3, with D perhaps matching TRBD1 (5 bases). The sequence was collected from a female donor with breast cancer. Some clones in this sample may be carry-over from other donors' samples. CDR3 amino acids: CASSDGGGSFGNTIYF. The CDR3 bases are TGTGCCAGCAGTGACGGGGGGGGAAGCTTTGGAAACACCATATATTTT.